One sample yielded the 31 T cell receptor beta chains listed below, sequenced in a study of blood T cell repertoires in COVID-19. Sequencing used immunoSEQ multiplex PCR; TCRdb keeps in-frame clones, though not all of them. The table records about 50,000 clones, roughly 90% of them present only once. Source material: peripheral blood. The receptors derive from a woman older than 75 with acute or convalescent COVID-19.

About this clone: Other DNA sequences of this sample code for an identical CDR3. The J gene is TRBJ2-7, the V gene TRBV4-1; 9 nucleotides agree with TRBD1. The length of the CDR3 is 15 residues. The germline V gene has CDR1 MGHRA and CDR2 YSYEKL. V shed 1 base, J shed 4 bases, and the junction held 5 bases outside the gene matches. The CDR3 region is CASSQVGQGKYEQYF. The CDR3 coding sequence is TGCGCCAGCAGCCAAGTGGGACAGGGAAAGTACGAGCAGTACTTC.

This chain links TRBV7-2 with TRBJ2-5; 11 bases are a match to TRBD1. The CDR3 is 15 residues long. Germline V gives CDR1 SGHTA, CDR2 FQGNSA. J lost 5 bases, V lost 5 bases, and 7 bases had no gene match. CDR3 nucleotide sequence: TGTGCCAGCAGCCCCCGGACAGGGGGCCCGGAGACCCAGTACTTC. It encodes CASSPRTGGPETQYF. Drawing the rest from reference TRBV7-2 and TRBJ2-5, the complete variable domain is GAGVSQSPSNKVTEKGKDVELRCDPISGHTALYWYRQSLGQGLEFLIYFQGNSAPDKSGLPSDRFSAERTGGSVSTLTIQRTQQEDSAVYLCASSPRTGGPETQYFGPGTRLLVL.

The gene calls are TRBV29-1 and TRBJ2-1; D uncertain. CDR3 length: 11 amino acids. Germline CDR1 and CDR2: SQVTM and ANQGSEA. With 6 bases removed from V and 2 bases from J, the gap between germline ends came to 5 bases. The CDR3 DNA sequence: TGCAGCGTCGCGCCCTACAATGAGCAGTTCTTC. It yields the protein CSVAPYNEQFF.

The chain links TRBV12-3 or TRBV12-4 to TRBJ2-7, with 8 bases lining up with TRBD1. V shed 5 bases, J shed 4 bases, and the junction held 4 bases outside the gene matches. The CDR3 length is 13 residues. Here the CDR3 DNA reads TGTGCCAGCAGTACTCGGACAGGGTACGAGCAGTACTTC. Translation gives CASSTRTGYEQYF.

This clone has a single count. The CDR3 DNA sequence: TGTGCCAGCAGCGACGGAGGGGCTAGCACAGATACGCAGTATTTT. Its translation: CASSDGGASTDTQYF. The chain employs TRBV5-4 and TRBJ2-3; perhaps TRBD2 as D (6 bases). The CDR3 sequence is 15 residues long. Trimming took off 4 bases at V and 0 bases at J, with 12 bases between the two ends. CDR1 and CDR2 from the germline V gene are SGHNT and YYREEE (reference sequence).

The chain uses TRBV19 and TRBJ1-4, with 9 bases identical to TRBD1. The CDR3 covers 15 residues. With 9 bases clipped from V and 0 bases from J, the junction kept 5 bases outside the gene matches. The germline V gene has CDR1 LNHDA and CDR2 SQIVND (reference sequence). This CDR3 reads CASQTGGATNEKLFF. In DNA form, the CDR3 reads TGTGCCAGCCAGACAGGGGGAGCAACTAATGAAAAACTGTTTTTT.

The chain couples TRBV2 to TRBJ1-1, with D hard to call. The ends were cut back, 10 bases at V and 3 bases at J, with 15 bases in the middle. The CDR3 is made up of 13 amino acids. Germline V gene sequence: CDR1 SNHLY, CDR2 FYNNEI. CDR3 amino acids: CAIRLSQDTEAFF. CDR3 nucleotide sequence: TGTGCCATCAGGCTATCGCAGGACACTGAAGCTTTCTTT.

The CDR3 region is CASSPGGAQGTNHNYGYTF. The CDR3 nucleotides read TGTGCCAGCTCACCGGGCGGGGCTCAAGGAACTAACCATAACTATGGCTACACCTTC. V usage is TRBV18 and J usage is TRBJ1-2; a weak D match, TRBD1 (5 bases). V lost 3 bases to trimming and J lost 1 base, with 24 bases between them. CDR3 length: 19 residues. Germline V gene data show CDR1 as KGHSH and CDR2 as LQKENI.

This clone was observed once. The V gene is TRBV4-3, the J gene TRBJ1-2; a weak D match, TRBD1 (6 bases). V was trimmed by 2 bases and J by 4 bases, leaving 11 bases between them. The CDR3 length is 14 residues. Germline CDR1 and CDR2: LGHNA and YSLEER. The CDR3 spells CASSQIQGFYGYTF. CDR3 sequence (DNA): TGCGCCAGCAGCCAAATACAGGGTTTCTATGGCTACACCTTC.

This rearrangement joins TRBV5-1 to TRBJ2-7; 7 bases map to TRBD1. CDR3 size: 17 residues. CDR1 is SGHRS, CDR2 YFSETQ, per germline. Trimming took 0 bases from V and 1 from J; bases not matched to a gene: 10. This CDR3 reads CASSLGFATDRSYEQYF. CDR3 nucleotides: TGCGCCAGCAGCTTGGGGTTTGCCACGGACAGGTCCTACGAGCAGTACTTC.

This chain links TRBV4-2 with TRBJ1-2; 7 bases are a match to TRBD1. Germline CDR1 and CDR2: LGHNA and YNFKEQ. The length of the CDR3 is 16 residues. Germline trimming cut 1 base from V and 6 bases from J; bases unmatched to any gene: 11. The CDR3 loop is CASSQGLNDRVHGYTF. CDR3 DNA sequence: TGTGCCAGCAGCCAAGGCCTGAACGACAGGGTTCATGGCTACACCTTC.

This chain uses TRBV6-1 with TRBJ2-7; the D is unclear. The V end lost 1 base, the J end lost 3 bases, and 13 bases lay between the germline ends. Germline CDR1 and CDR2: MNHNS and SASEGT. The CDR3 contains 15 residues. The CDR3 nucleotides are TGTGCCAGCAGTGAAGTCATATTCTACGGCTACGAGCAGTACTTC. Its translation: CASSEVIFYGYEQYF.

J is TRBJ1-2 and V is TRBV7-9, with a tentative D call TRBD1 (5 bases). Trimming removed 4 bases from V and 4 bases from J, with 16 bases in between. Germline CDR1 is SEHNR and CDR2 is FQNEAQ (reference sequence). The CDR3 is made up of 15 amino acids. The CDR3 protein is CASSSPGGMSYGYTF. For the CDR3, the DNA is TGTGCCAGCAGCTCCCCGGGGGGGATGAGCTATGGCTACACCTTC.

CDR3 protein: CSVDLGHTDTQYF. Written as DNA, the CDR3 is TGCAGCGTTGATTTAGGACACACAGATACGCAGTATTTT. The chain employs TRBV29-1 and TRBJ2-3, with a weak D call TRBD1 (5 bases). This CDR3 region has 13 residues. Looked up from germline, CDR1 is SQVTM and CDR2 is ANQGSEA. The V end was cut by 3 bases, the J end by 2 bases, with 9 bases between.

The gene calls are TRBV5-8 and TRBJ1-4, with 7 bases lining up with TRBD1. Germline CDR1 reads SGHTS; CDR2 reads YDEGEE. The V and J ends lost 4 bases and 7 bases, in that order; junction bases with no gene match: 10. The CDR3 covers 15 residues. The CDR3 DNA reads as TGTGCCAGCAGCCTAAACAGGGGCGTCGGTGAAAAACTGTTTTTT. Translated: CASSLNRGVGEKLFF.

This chain connects TRBV2 to TRBJ2-1, with TRBD2 matching over 12 bases. J gave up 3 bases and V 4 bases, and 4 bases lay outside the gene matches. The CDR3 totals 16 residues. CDR1 and CDR2 from the germline V gene are SNHLY and FYNNEI. The CDR3 DNA reads TGTGCCAGCAGTGGGGGACTAGCGGGCTTCTACAATGAGCAGTTCTTC. Translated, it gives CASSGGLAGFYNEQFF.

The J gene is TRBJ2-7, the V gene TRBV6-6; 8 bases match TRBD1. CDR3 size: 14 residues. Germline assignment: CDR1 MNHNY and CDR2 SVGAGI (reference sequence). V trimming: 2 bases; J trimming: 4 bases; junction bases outside the gene matches: 4. CDR3: CASSYRDRSYEQYF. The CDR3 DNA follows: TGTGCCAGCAGTTACCGGGACAGGTCATACGAGCAGTACTTC.

The chain carries TRBV19 and TRBJ1-1; TRBD1 matches at 7 bases. The CDR3 totals 14 residues. Trimming cost V 5 bases and J 0 bases; bases outside gene matches: 3. The germline V gene has CDR1 LNHDA and CDR2 SQIVND (reference sequence). CDR3 sequence reads: CASSYDRVNTEAFF. In nucleotides, the CDR3 is TGTGCCAGTAGTTACGACAGGGTGAACACTGAAGCTTTCTTT. Supplemented by reference TRBV19 and TRBJ1-1, the full variable domain reads DGGITQSPKYLFRKEGQNVTLSCEQNLNHDAMYWYRQDPGQGLRLIYYSQIVNDFQKGDIAEGYSVSREKKESFPLTVTSAQKNPTAFYLCASSYDRVNTEAFFGQGTRLTVV.

V is TRBV5-1 and J is TRBJ2-3; 13 nucleotides align to TRBD2. Germline loops: CDR1 SGHRS, CDR2 YFSETQ. The ends lost 3 bases at V and 2 bases at J; junction bases unmatched: 3. The CDR3 has 16 residues. The CDR3 coding sequence is TGCGCCAGCAGCTACGGACTAGCGGGAGACACAGATACGCAGTATTTT. This encodes CASSYGLAGDTDTQYF.

J is TRBJ1-4 and V is TRBV4-2, with TRBD1 as a possible D gene (5 bases). The CDR3 covers 16 residues. Germline V gene sequence: CDR1 LGHNA, CDR2 YNFKEQ. Trimming removed 3 bases at V and 5 bases at J, with 16 bases between. CDR3 in DNA: TGTGCCAGCAGCCACAGGGATGGAGGGGTAAATGAAAAACTGTTTTTT. Amino acid sequence: CASSHRDGGVNEKLFF.

V is TRBV30 and J is TRBJ2-7, with D tentatively TRBD1 (5 bases). V was pared by 4 bases and J by 6 bases, with 10 bases between. The CDR3 spans 11 residues. The V gene's germline CDR1 is GTSNPN and CDR2 SVGIG (reference sequence). As DNA, the CDR3 is TGTGCCTGGACAGGGTTTGGCGAGCAGTACTTC. Encoded protein: CAWTGFGEQYF.

J is TRBJ1-2 and V is TRBV10-3; possible D gene TRBD1, 5 bases. The CDR3 length is 13 residues. Germline-derived CDR1 and CDR2 are ENHRY and SYGVKD. Trimming left V 7 bases short and J 4 bases short, with 13 bases between. The CDR3 DNA is TGTGCCATCACTCAGGACAAGAGCTATGGCTACACCTTC. Its protein product is CAITQDKSYGYTF.

The chain employs TRBV3-1 (or the pseudogene TRBV3-2) and TRBJ1-5; D is ambiguous. CDR1 and CDR2 (germline): LGHDT, YNNKEL (reference sequence). This CDR3 comprises 18 residues. V gave up 0 bases and J gave up 2 bases, with 17 bases separating them. CDR3 in DNA: TGTGCCAGCAGCCAAGACCCCCCCCGACTTTTTCGCAATCAGCCCCAGCATTTT. Translation gives CASSQDPPRLFRNQPQHF.

The V and J genes are TRBV19 and TRBJ2-5, with 9 bases matching TRBD2. J was trimmed by 7 bases and V by 8 bases; bases with no gene match: 8. Germline assignment: CDR1 LNHDA and CDR2 SQIVND (reference sequence). This CDR3 is 13 amino acids long. Here the CDR3 DNA reads TGTGCCAGTGGGGGACTAGCAGGGGGGACCCAGTACTTC. This codes for CASGGLAGGTQYF. The variable domain in full, with the rest retrieved from reference TRBV19 and TRBJ2-5, is DGGITQSPKYLFRKEGQNVTLSCEQNLNHDAMYWYRQDPGQGLRLIYYSQIVNDFQKGDIAEGYSVSREKKESFPLTVTSAQKNPTAFYLCASGGLAGGTQYFGPGTRLLVL.

The V call is TRBV9, the J call TRBJ2-7; TRBD2 might be the D (5 bases). Germline V gene lookup returns CDR1 SGDLS and CDR2 YYNGEE. There are 11 residues in the CDR3. Trimming took off 5 bases at V and 3 bases at J, with 6 bases between the two ends. The CDR3 nucleotides read TGTGCCAGCAGTCGGGGCTACGAGCAGTACTTC. Translating it yields CASSRGYEQYF.

The chain combines TRBV11-3 with TRBJ2-1; no firm D call. The germline CDR1 and CDR2 sequences are SGHNT and YENEEA. V was trimmed by 0 bases and J by 0 bases, leaving 6 bases between them. This CDR3 region has 15 residues. The CDR3 sequence is CASSLDPVSYNEQFF. The CDR3 DNA is TGTGCCAGCAGCTTAGATCCGGTCTCCTACAATGAGCAGTTCTTC.

The chain has TRBV19 and TRBJ2-1; 7 bases align to TRBD2. Germline loops: CDR1 LNHDA, CDR2 SQIVND (reference sequence). With 9 bases clipped from V and 10 bases from J, the junction kept 15 bases outside the gene matches. The CDR3 consists of 14 residues. CDR3 coding DNA: TGTGCCAGCGAAAGGGGAGGGTCCATGAGCGAGCAGTTCTTC. Encoded protein: CASERGGSMSEQFF.

The chain combines TRBV6-6 with TRBJ1-5; D possibly corresponds to TRBD1 (5 bases). This CDR3 has 15 amino acids. With 2 bases removed from V and 5 bases from J, the gap between germline ends came to 13 bases. Germline CDR1 is MNHNY and CDR2 is SVGAGI (reference sequence). Here the CDR3 DNA reads TGTGCCAGCAGTTACCCGGGGGGGACGCATCAGCCCCAGCATTTT. Its translation is CASSYPGGTHQPQHF.

This clone occurred once. This sequence joins TRBV2 and TRBJ1-2; the match to TRBD1 covers 7 bases. The germline V gene encodes CDR1 SNHLY and CDR2 FYNNEI. The CDR3 spans 14 residues. J was trimmed by 0 bases and V by 6 bases; bases with no gene match: 4. CDR3 loop: CASSRDRTNYGYTF. The CDR3 nucleotides read TGTGCCAGCAGCCGGGACAGAACTAACTATGGCTACACCTTC.

CDR3 amino acids: CASSQDGVPQGRETQYF. The CDR3 region has the DNA TGTGCCAGCAGCCAAGATGGTGTCCCACAGGGGCGGGAGACCCAGTACTTC. The rearrangement uses TRBV3-1 (or the pseudogene TRBV3-2) and TRBJ2-5; 7 positions agree with TRBD1. Trimming removed 0 bases from V and 5 bases from J; junction bases left unmatched: 12. From germline, CDR1 is LGHDT and CDR2 YNNKEL (reference sequence). The CDR3 runs to 17 residues.

The genes are TRBV27 and TRBJ1-6; 8 positions match TRBD1. The length of the CDR3 is 19 residues. Germline trimming cut 1 base from V and 0 bases from J; bases unmatched to any gene: 8. Germline-derived CDR1 and CDR2 are MNHEY and SMNVEV (reference sequence). The CDR3 loop reads CASSLYGGTGLSYNSPLHF. CDR3 sequence (DNA): TGTGCCAGCAGTTTATATGGAGGGACAGGACTCTCCTATAATTCACCCCTCCACTTT.